The 25 T cell receptor beta chains below come from one sample, sequenced in a study of blood T cell repertoires in COVID-19. Profiled with immunoSEQ multiplex PCR; TCRdb holds only in-frame clones, not every one. Among fewer than 150,000 clones listed, approximately 77% were seen once. Sequencing input: peripheral blood. These receptors were collected from an elderly man with acute or convalescent COVID-19.

This chain links TRBV12-2 with TRBJ2-1; TRBD2 is taken as the D call from the table, unchecked against the DNA. TRBV12-2 is labeled a pseudogene. The CDR3 consists of 16 residues. The CDR3 DNA is TGTGCAAGTCGCTTAGACGGGACTAGCGTAAACAATGAGCAGTTCTTC. Encoded protein: CASRLDGTSVNNEQFF.

The chain carries TRBV7-2 and TRBJ2-7, with 8 bases fitting TRBD2. V shed 4 bases and J 0 bases; nucleotides not matched to a gene: 5. The germline V gene encodes CDR1 SGHTA and CDR2 FQGNSA. This CDR3 region has 15 residues. This chain's CDR3 is CASSSKRGHSYEQYF. The CDR3 DNA reads as TGTGCCAGCAGCTCCAAGCGGGGGCACTCCTACGAGCAGTACTTC.

This clone has only a few counts. V gene TRBV24-1 combines with J gene TRBJ2-1; 12 bases are a match to TRBD1. This CDR3 region has 15 residues. CDR1 is KGHDR, CDR2 SFDVKD, per germline. The V segment lost 4 bases and the J segment 8 bases; nucleotides outside the gene matches: 5. In DNA form, the CDR3 reads TGTGCCACCAGTGACGGGACAGGGGGCTGGGATGAGCAGTTCTTC. Protein sequence: CATSDGTGGWDEQFF.

This chain connects TRBV19 to TRBJ1-1; D not resolved. The V end lost 3 bases, the J end lost 1 base, and 9 bases lay between the germline ends. This CDR3 spans 14 amino acids. Germline CDR1 LNHDA, CDR2 SQIVND (reference sequence). The CDR3: CASSMGDGNTEAFF. The CDR3 nucleotides are TGTGCCAGTAGTATGGGCGATGGGAACACTGAAGCTTTCTTT.

V is TRBV28 and J is TRBJ1-2; no firm D call. This CDR3 comprises 13 residues. Germline CDR1 reads MDHEN; CDR2 reads SYDVKM. Trimming cost V 5 bases and J 4 bases, with 11 bases left between them. CDR3 residues: CASSQAPRYGYTF. The CDR3 DNA reads as TGTGCCAGCAGTCAGGCACCTCGCTATGGCTACACCTTC.

The chain joins TRBV7-2 to TRBJ2-1; 9 nucleotides match TRBD2. Germline V CDR1 and CDR2: SGHTA, FQGNSA. The V segment lost 4 bases and the J segment 9 bases; nucleotides outside the gene matches: 13. This CDR3 has 16 amino acids. The DNA for the CDR3 is TGTGCCAGCAGCTCCGCCGGGACTAGCTTGGGGCGTGAGCAGTTCTTC. Its protein product is CASSSAGTSLGREQFF.

This chain joins TRBV29-1 and TRBJ2-1; 8 bases line up with TRBD1. CDR3 size: 13 residues. The germline gives CDR1 SQVTM, CDR2 ANQGSEA. V was pared by 7 bases and J by 8 bases, with 10 bases of the junction left unmatched. The chain's CDR3 is CSAQRRGRDEQFF. CDR3 DNA: TGCAGCGCACAGCGCAGGGGGCGGGATGAGCAGTTCTTC.

The rearrangement uses TRBV28 and TRBJ2-3; the match to TRBD1 covers 12 bases. The junction had 18 bases not matched to a gene; V was cut back by 6 bases and J by 5 bases. The CDR3 contains 19 residues. Per germline, CDR1 MDHEN and CDR2 SYDVKM. CDR3 bases: TGTGCCAGCAGCCCCGATACCAGATGGGGACAGGGGGCAGGAGATACGCAGTATTTT. It translates to CASSPDTRWGQGAGDTQYF.

The chain combines TRBV5-4 with TRBJ1-1, with D perhaps TRBD1 (5 bases). The CDR3 is 16 residues long. Germline V gene data show CDR1 as SGHNT and CDR2 as YYREEE (reference sequence). Trimming pared 4 bases from V and 3 bases from J, leaving 19 bases between. The CDR3 nucleotides read TGTGCCAGCAGCACCGAAGGCGGGGGTTGGGACACTGAAGCTTTCTTT. Protein sequence: CASSTEGGGWDTEAFF.

The chain joins TRBV19 to TRBJ2-1; 9 bases are a match to TRBD2. Germline values: CDR1 LNHDA, CDR2 SQIVND (reference sequence). V shed 5 bases, J shed 7 bases, and the junction held 9 bases outside the gene matches. The length of the CDR3 is 15 residues. The CDR3 DNA is TGTGCCAGTAGTTATTTGCGGGGGGGCGTTAATGAGCAGTTCTTC. Amino acids: CASSYLRGGVNEQFF.

The J gene is TRBJ2-2, the V gene TRBV4-2, with 8 bases identical to TRBD1. J lost 3 bases, V lost 4 bases, and 10 bases had no gene match. Germline V gene lookup returns CDR1 LGHNA and CDR2 YNFKEQ. The CDR3 is made up of 17 amino acids. The CDR3 nucleotides read TGTGCCAGCAGCCGGCCTCCGGGACAGGTGGACACCGGGGAGCTGTTTTTT. It encodes CASSRPPGQVDTGELFF.

In the case of this clone: Germline and junction disagree at one end, which may indicate a read error. The gene calls are TRBV7-9 and TRBJ1-5; 7 bases match TRBD1. Germline V gene data show CDR1 as SEHNR and CDR2 as FQNEAQ (reference sequence). There are 18 residues in the CDR3. The CDR3 DNA is TGTGCCAGCAGCTCCGACCTCTTACCCGGGACAGAAAATCAGCTCCAGCATTTT. The encoded protein is CASSSDLLPGTENQLQHF.

This chain uses TRBV7-8 with TRBJ2-1, with 9 bases aligning to TRBD1. CDR1 is SGHVS and CDR2 is FQNEAQ in the germline V gene. After removal of 5 bases from V and 9 bases from J, the junction contained 5 bases not matched to a gene. CDR3 length: 13 residues. CDR3 protein: CASSGQGLGEQFF. The DNA for the CDR3 is TGTGCCAGCAGCGGACAGGGGTTGGGTGAGCAGTTCTTC.

The V gene is TRBV10-3, the J gene TRBJ2-2, with 7 bases fitting TRBD1. The V gene's germline CDR1 is ENHRY and CDR2 SYGVKD. The CDR3 is 15 amino acids. V shed 6 bases, J shed 0 bases, and the junction held 4 bases outside the gene matches. The CDR3 is CAIRAGTANTGELFF. The CDR3 bases are TGTGCCATCAGGGCCGGGACAGCGAACACCGGGGAGCTGTTTTTT.

This clone was seen a few times. This chain uses TRBV2 with TRBJ1-5; D might be TRBD1 (5 bases). The V end lost 3 bases, the J end lost 3 bases, and 9 bases lay between the germline ends. Germline assignment: CDR1 SNHLY and CDR2 FYNNEI. The CDR3 extends over 14 amino acids. CDR3 nucleotide sequence: TGTGCCAGCAGTGATGGAGGGGCCAATCAGCCCCAGCATTTT. This sequence encodes CASSDGGANQPQHF. Using reference TRBV2 and TRBJ1-5 for the parts outside the CDR3, the full variable domain is EPEVTQTPSHQVTQMGQEVILRCVPISNHLYFYWYRQILGQKVEFLVSFYNNEISEKSEIFDDQFSVERPDGSNFTLKIRSTKLEDSAMYFCASSDGGANQPQHFGDGTRLSIL.

CDR3: CASSQDRGVTIYF. The CDR3, as DNA: TGCGCCAGCAGCCAAGATCGCGGGGTCACCATATATTTT. The chain uses TRBV4-1 and TRBJ1-3; D gene ambiguous. V was pared by 0 bases and J by 9 bases, with 9 bases between. The CDR3 is made up of 13 amino acids. Germline V gene data show CDR1 as MGHRA and CDR2 as YSYEKL.

The chain recombines TRBV5-4 with TRBJ2-3; D gene uncertain. The CDR3 runs 12 residues. Trimming took 4 bases from V and 4 from J, leaving 7 bases between them. Germline-derived CDR1 and CDR2 are SGHNT and YYREEE (reference sequence). The CDR3 nucleotides read TGTGCCAGCAGCCCGAGCGCAGATACGCAGTATTTT. Amino acid sequence: CASSPSADTQYF.

The rearrangement uses TRBV5-1 and TRBJ2-7; D remains ambiguous. CDR3 size: 14 residues. The germline gives CDR1 SGHRS, CDR2 YFSETQ. Trimming cost V 1 base and J 2 bases, with 10 bases left between them. The CDR3 reads CASSLTQAAYEQYF. CDR3 nucleotide sequence: TGCGCCAGCAGCTTGACGCAGGCTGCCTACGAGCAGTACTTC. Full variable domain (remainder filled in from reference TRBV5-1 and TRBJ2-7): KAGVTQTPRYLIKTRGQQVTLSCSPISGHRSVSWYQQTPGQGLQFLFEYFSETQRNKGNFPGRFSGRQFSNSRSEMNVSTLELGDSALYLCASSLTQAAYEQYFGPGTRLTVT.

V usage is TRBV19 and J usage is TRBJ1-5; 10 bases are shared with TRBD1. V shed 5 bases and J 4 bases; nucleotides not matched to a gene: 5. Looked up from germline, CDR1 is LNHDA and CDR2 is SQIVND (reference sequence). This CDR3 comprises 15 residues. The CDR3 DNA sequence: TGTGCCAGTAGTCGGGGACAGGGGCCTAATCAGCCCCAGCATTTT. Residues: CASSRGQGPNQPQHF. The variable domain in full, with the rest retrieved from reference TRBV19 and TRBJ1-5, is DGGITQSPKYLFRKEGQNVTLSCEQNLNHDAMYWYRQDPGQGLRLIYYSQIVNDFQKGDIAEGYSVSREKKESFPLTVTSAQKNPTAFYLCASSRGQGPNQPQHFGDGTRLSIL.

In its sample, this clone was seen once. The rearrangement links TRBV11-2 to TRBJ1-1; 9 bases line up with TRBD1. Looked up from germline, CDR1 is SGHAT and CDR2 is FQNNGV. Trimming at V came to 6 bases and at J to 9 bases, leaving 8 bases not matched to a gene. CDR3 length: 13 amino acids. CDR3 bases: TGTGCCAGCAGTTTAACAGGGGGCTGGAAAGCTTTCTTT. This encodes CASSLTGGWKAFF.

This clone was counted only a few times. This sample includes further DNA sequences coding for the same CDR3. The genes are TRBV11-3 and TRBJ1-1; possibly TRBD1 for D (6 bases). Germline V gene data show CDR1 as SGHNT and CDR2 as YENEEA. The CDR3 spans 13 residues. V was clipped by 5 bases and J by 1 base, with 8 bases between them. The CDR3 region is CASSLDRNTEAFF. Here the CDR3 DNA reads TGTGCCAGCAGCCTGGACAGGAACACTGAAGCTTTCTTT.

The chain couples TRBV19 to TRBJ2-2; D possibly corresponds to TRBD2 (6 bases). The CDR3 consists of 14 residues. Germline V gene sequence: CDR1 LNHDA, CDR2 SQIVND (reference sequence). The ends were cut back, 3 bases at V and 4 bases at J, with 9 bases in the middle. The CDR3 coding sequence is TGTGCCAGTAGTATCAAGGGACTCACCGGGGAGCTGTTTTTT. This gives the protein CASSIKGLTGELFF.

The CDR3 bases are TGTGCCAGCAGTCATAGAGGACAGGGGGGTGATGGCTACACCTTC. This translates into CASSHRGQGGDGYTF. The chain uses TRBV5-4 and TRBJ1-2; 10 bases agree with TRBD1. Unmatched junction bases numbered 10, after V lost 5 bases and J lost 6 bases. The CDR3 length is 15 residues. The V gene's germline CDR1 is SGHNT and CDR2 YYREEE (reference sequence).

V usage is TRBV7-3 and J usage is TRBJ1-1; TRBD1 matches at 11 bases. CDR3 length: 14 residues. Per the germline V gene, CDR1 is SGHTA and CDR2 is FQGTGA. The V and J ends lost 4 bases and 4 bases, in that order; junction bases with no gene match: 2. In DNA, the CDR3 is TGTGCCAGCAGCTCCGGGACAGGGGGCACTGAAGCTTTCTTT. It yields the protein CASSSGTGGTEAFF.

The chain links TRBV3-1 (or the pseudogene TRBV3-2) to TRBJ2-3; TRBD2 might be the D (6 bases). V lost 1 base and J 4 bases, leaving 15 bases between the germline ends. Germline V gene data show CDR1 as LGHDT and CDR2 as YNNKEL (reference sequence). The CDR3 loop spans 16 amino acids. The CDR3 DNA follows: TGTGCCAGCAGCCAAGGGGACTCTTTACCCGCAGATACGCAGTATTTT. Protein: CASSQGDSLPADTQYF.